The TCR beta chain under discussion was sequenced for a study of cytomegalovirus exposure and HLA in healthy donors. Study-level results: What a later analysis showed was that several of the most significant clusters appeared linked to common viral pathogens.

CDR1 and CDR2 from the germline V gene are MNHNS and SASEGT. The CDR3 runs to 15 residues. The V and J ends lost 3 bases and 9 bases respectively, with 17 bases between them. This clone was detected a few times. Its target is not known. The PCR used 60 Vbeta and 13 Jbeta primers. Assay used: immunoSEQ multiplex PCR; TCRdb lists only in-frame clones, some missing. The profile covers 85,000 to 100,000 clones, with approximately 63% appearing a single time and roughly 6.7% taken by the ten largest. This TCR was recovered from a woman between 25 and 40 years old in good health and CMV-seronegative. The chain carries TRBV6-1 and TRBJ2-2; D is possibly TRBD2 (7 bases). The sequenced sample consisted of PBMCs. DNA for the CDR3: TGTGCCAGCAGTGATTATTTTGGGGGGGCCAGGGAGCTGTTTTTT. Translated: CASSDYFGGARELFF.